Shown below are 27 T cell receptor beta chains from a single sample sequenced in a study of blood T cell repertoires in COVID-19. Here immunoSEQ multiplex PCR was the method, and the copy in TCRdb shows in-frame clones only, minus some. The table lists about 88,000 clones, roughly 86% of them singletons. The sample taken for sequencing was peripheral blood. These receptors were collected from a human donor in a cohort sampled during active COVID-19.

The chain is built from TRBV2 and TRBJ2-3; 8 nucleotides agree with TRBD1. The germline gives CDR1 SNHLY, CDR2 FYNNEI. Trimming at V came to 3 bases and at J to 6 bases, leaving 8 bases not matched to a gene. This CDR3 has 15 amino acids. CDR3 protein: CASSDTTGGRDTQYF. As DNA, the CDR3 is TGTGCCAGCAGTGACACCACAGGGGGGAGGGATACGCAGTATTTT.

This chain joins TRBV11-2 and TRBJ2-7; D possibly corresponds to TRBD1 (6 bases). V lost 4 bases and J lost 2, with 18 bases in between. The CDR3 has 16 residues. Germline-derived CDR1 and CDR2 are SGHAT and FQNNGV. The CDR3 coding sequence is TGTGCCAGCAGCTACGCTAGGGACACGGTTCCCTACGAGCAGTACTTC. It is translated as CASSYARDTVPYEQYF. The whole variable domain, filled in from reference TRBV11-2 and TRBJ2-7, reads EAGVAQSPRYKIIEKRQSVAFWCNPISGHATLYWYQQILGQGPKLLIQFQNNGVVDDSQLPKDRFSAERLKGVDSTLKIQPAKLEDSAVYLCASSYARDTVPYEQYFGPGTRLTVT.

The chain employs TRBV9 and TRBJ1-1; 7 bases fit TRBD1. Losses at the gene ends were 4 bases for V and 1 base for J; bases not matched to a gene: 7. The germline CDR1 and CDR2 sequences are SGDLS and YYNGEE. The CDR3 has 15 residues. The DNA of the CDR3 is TGTGCCAGCAGCCACTATGAGGGGGCGAACACTGAAGCTTTCTTT. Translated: CASSHYEGANTEAFF. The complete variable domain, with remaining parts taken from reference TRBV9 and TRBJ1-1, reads DSGVTQTPKHLITATGQRVTLRCSPRSGDLSVYWYQQSLDQGLQFLIQYYNGEERAKGNILERFSAQQFPDLHSELNLSSLELGDSALYFCASSHYEGANTEAFFGQGTRLTVV.

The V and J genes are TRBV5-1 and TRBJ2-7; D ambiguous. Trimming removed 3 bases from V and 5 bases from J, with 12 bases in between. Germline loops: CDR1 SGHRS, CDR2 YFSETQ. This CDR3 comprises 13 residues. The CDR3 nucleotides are TGCGCCAGCAGCTCTATTGTCGGTAACGAGCAGTACTTC. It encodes CASSSIVGNEQYF.

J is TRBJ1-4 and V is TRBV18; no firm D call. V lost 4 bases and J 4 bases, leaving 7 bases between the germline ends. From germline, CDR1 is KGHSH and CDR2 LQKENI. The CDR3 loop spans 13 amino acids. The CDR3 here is CASSLTNNEKLFF. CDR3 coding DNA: TGTGCCAGCTCACTGACTAATAATGAAAAACTGTTTTTT. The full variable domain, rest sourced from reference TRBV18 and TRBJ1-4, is NAGVMQNPRHLVRRRGQEARLRCSPMKGHSHVYWYRQLPEEGLKFMVYLQKENIIDESGMPKERFSAEFPKEGPSILRIQQVVRGDSAAYFCASSLTNNEKLFFGSGTQLSVL.

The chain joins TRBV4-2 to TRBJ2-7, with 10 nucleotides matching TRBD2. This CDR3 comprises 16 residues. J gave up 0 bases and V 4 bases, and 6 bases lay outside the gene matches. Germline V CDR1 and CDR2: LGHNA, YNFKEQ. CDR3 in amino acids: CASSPNSGGNSYEQYF. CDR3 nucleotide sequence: TGTGCCAGCAGCCCGAATAGCGGGGGGAACTCCTACGAGCAGTACTTC.

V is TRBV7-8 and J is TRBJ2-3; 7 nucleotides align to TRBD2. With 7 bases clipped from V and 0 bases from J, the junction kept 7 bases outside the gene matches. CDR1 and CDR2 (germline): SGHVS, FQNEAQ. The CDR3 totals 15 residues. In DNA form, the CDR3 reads TGTGCCAGCACCATCCTGGGAGGGAGCACAGATACGCAGTATTTT. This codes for CASTILGGSTDTQYF.

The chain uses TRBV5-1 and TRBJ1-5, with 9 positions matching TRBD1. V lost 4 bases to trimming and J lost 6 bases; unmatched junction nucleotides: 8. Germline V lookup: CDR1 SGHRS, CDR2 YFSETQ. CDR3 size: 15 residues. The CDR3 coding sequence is TGCGCCAGCAGCAGGAACAGGGGGCAAGGTCAGCCCCAGCATTTT. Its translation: CASSRNRGQGQPQHF.

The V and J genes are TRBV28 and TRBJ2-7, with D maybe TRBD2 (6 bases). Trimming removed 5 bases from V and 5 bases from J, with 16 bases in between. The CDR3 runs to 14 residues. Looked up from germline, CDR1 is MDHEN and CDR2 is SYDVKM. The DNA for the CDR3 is TGTGCCAGCAGTCCCGGAGGGAGTGTGGACGAGCAGTACTTC. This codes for CASSPGGSVDEQYF.

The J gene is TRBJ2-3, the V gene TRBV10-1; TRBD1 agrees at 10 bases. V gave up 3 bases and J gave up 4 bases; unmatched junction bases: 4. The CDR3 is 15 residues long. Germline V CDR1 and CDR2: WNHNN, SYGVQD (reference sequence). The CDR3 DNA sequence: TGCGCCAGCAGTGAAGGGACAGGGGATGCAGATACGCAGTATTTT. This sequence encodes CASSEGTGDADTQYF.

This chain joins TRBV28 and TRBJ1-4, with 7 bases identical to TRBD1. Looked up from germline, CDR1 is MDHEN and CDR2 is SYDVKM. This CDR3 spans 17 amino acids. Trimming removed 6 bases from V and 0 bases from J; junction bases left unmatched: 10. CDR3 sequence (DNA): TGTGCCAGCAGGACCCGGACAGGTACTGCAACTAATGAAAAACTGTTTTTT. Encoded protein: CASRTRTGTATNEKLFF.

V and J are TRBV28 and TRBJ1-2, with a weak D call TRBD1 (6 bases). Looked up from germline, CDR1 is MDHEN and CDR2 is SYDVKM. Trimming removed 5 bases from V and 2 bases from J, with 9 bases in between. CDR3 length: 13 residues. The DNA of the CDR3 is TGTGCCAGCAGTGCCGGACAGAACTATGGCTACACCTTC. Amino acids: CASSAGQNYGYTF.

CDR3 in DNA: TGCGCCAGCAGCCAGTTGGATAGCGACTACAATGAGCAGTTCTTC. Its protein product is CASSQLDSDYNEQFF. This chain joins TRBV4-3 and TRBJ2-1, with D maybe TRBD2 (5 bases). The CDR3 totals 15 residues. CDR1 and CDR2 from the germline V gene are LGHNA and YSLEER. Trimming pared 3 bases from V and 3 bases from J, leaving 12 bases between.

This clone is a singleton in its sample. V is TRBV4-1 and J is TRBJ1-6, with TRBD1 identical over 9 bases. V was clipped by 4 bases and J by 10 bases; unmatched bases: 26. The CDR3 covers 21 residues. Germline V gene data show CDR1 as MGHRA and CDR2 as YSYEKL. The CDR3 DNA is TGCGCCAGCAGCCTACCGATTAGGACAGGGGACTCACCCCGGAGGGGATCACCCCTCCACTTT. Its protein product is CASSLPIRTGDSPRRGSPLHF.

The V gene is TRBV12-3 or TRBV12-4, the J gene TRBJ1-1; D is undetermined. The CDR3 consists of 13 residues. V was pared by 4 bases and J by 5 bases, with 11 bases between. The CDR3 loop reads CASSSDGGTEAFF. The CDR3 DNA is TGTGCCAGCAGTTCCGACGGCGGGACTGAAGCTTTCTTT.

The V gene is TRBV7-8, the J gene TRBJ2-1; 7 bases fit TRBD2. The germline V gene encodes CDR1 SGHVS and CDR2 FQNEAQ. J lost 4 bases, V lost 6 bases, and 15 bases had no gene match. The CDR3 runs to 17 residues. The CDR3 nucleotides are TGTGCCAGCAGGTCAATCAACCAAGGGACTAATTACAATGAGCAGTTCTTC. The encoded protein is CASRSINQGTNYNEQFF.

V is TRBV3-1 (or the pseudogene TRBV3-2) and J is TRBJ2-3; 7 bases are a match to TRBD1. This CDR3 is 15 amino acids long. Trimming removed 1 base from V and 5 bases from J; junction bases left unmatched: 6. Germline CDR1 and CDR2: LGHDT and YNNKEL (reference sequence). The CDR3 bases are TGTGCCAGCAGCCAAGGAGCCAGGGGGAAAGATACGCAGTATTTT. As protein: CASSQGARGKDTQYF.

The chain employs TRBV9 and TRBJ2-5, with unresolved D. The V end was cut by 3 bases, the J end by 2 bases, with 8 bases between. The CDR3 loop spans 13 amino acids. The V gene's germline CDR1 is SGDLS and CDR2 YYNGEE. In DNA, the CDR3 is TGTGCCAGCAGCGGGCCAGGACAAGAGACCCAGTACTTC. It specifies CASSGPGQETQYF.

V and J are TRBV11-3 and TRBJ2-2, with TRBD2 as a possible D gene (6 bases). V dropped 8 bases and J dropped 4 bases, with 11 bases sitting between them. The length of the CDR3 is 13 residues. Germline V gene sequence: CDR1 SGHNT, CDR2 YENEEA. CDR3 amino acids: CASATGVTGELFF. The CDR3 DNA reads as TGTGCCAGCGCTACGGGGGTCACCGGGGAGCTGTTTTTT. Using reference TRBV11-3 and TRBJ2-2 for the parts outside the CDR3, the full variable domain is EAGVVQSPRYKIIEKKQPVAFWCNPISGHNTLYWYLQNLGQGPELLIRYENEEAVDDSQLPKDRFSAERLKGVDSTLKIQPAELGDSAVYLCASATGVTGELFFGEGSRLTVL.

CDR3 loop: CASSSDPTGTWANVLTF. Here the CDR3 DNA reads TGTGCCAGCAGCAGTGATCCAACAGGGACCTGGGCCAACGTCCTGACTTTC. J is TRBJ2-6 and V is TRBV14; the D gene is possibly TRBD1 (6 bases). The CDR3 runs 17 residues. V lost 5 bases to trimming and J lost 5 bases, with 19 bases between them. The germline V gene has CDR1 SGHDN and CDR2 FVKESK.

The CDR3 coding sequence is TGTGCCAGCAGCCTAGCGGGAGATACGTACAATGAGCAGTTCTTC. Its protein product is CASSLAGDTYNEQFF. The chain is built from TRBV27 and TRBJ2-1; 10 bases line up with TRBD2. J lost 4 bases, V lost 6 bases, and 6 bases had no gene match. Germline V gene sequence: CDR1 MNHEY, CDR2 SMNVEV (reference sequence). The CDR3 contains 15 residues.

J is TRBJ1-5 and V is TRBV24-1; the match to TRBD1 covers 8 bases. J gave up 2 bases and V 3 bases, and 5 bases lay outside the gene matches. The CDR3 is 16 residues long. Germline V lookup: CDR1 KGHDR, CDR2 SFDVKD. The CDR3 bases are TGTGCCACCAGTGATACGGGGACAGGAGGCAATCAGCCCCAGCATTTT. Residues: CATSDTGTGGNQPQHF.

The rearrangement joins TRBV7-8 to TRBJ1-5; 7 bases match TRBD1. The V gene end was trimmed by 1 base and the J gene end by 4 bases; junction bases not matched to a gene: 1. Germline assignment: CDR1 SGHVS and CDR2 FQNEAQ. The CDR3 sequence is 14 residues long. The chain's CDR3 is CASSLGDRNQPQHF. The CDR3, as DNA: TGTGCCAGCAGCTTAGGGGACAGAAATCAGCCCCAGCATTTT. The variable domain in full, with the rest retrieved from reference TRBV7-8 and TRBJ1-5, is GAGVSQSPRYKVAKRGQDVALRCDPISGHVSLFWYQQALGQGPEFLTYFQNEAQLDKSGLPSDRFFAERPEGSVSTLKIQRTQQEDSAVYLCASSLGDRNQPQHFGDGTRLSIL.

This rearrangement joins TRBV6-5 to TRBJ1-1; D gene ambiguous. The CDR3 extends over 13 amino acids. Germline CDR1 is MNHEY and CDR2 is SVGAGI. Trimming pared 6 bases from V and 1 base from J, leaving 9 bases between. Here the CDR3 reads CASSRVSNTEAFF. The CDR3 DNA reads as TGTGCCAGCAGCCGGGTCTCGAACACTGAAGCTTTCTTT.

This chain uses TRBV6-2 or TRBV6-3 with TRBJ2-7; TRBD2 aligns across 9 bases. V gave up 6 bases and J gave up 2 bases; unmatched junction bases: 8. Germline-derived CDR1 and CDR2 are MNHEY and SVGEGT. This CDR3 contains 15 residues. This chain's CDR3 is CASSDGASGTYEQYF. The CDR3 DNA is TGTGCCAGCAGCGACGGGGCTAGCGGGACCTACGAGCAGTACTTC.

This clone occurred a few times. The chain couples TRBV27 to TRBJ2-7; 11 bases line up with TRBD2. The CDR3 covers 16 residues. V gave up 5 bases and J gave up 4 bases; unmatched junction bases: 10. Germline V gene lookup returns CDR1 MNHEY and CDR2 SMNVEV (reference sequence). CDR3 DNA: TGTGCCAGCAGTCCCGTAGCGGGGGGGCCTGAGTACGAGCAGTACTTC. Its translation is CASSPVAGGPEYEQYF.

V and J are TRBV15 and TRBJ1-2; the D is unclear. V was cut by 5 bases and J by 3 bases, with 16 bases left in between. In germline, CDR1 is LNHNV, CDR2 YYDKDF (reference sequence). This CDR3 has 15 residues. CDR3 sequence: CATSPFPSSYYGYTF. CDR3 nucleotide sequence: TGTGCCACCAGCCCTTTCCCTTCCTCGTACTATGGCTACACCTTC.